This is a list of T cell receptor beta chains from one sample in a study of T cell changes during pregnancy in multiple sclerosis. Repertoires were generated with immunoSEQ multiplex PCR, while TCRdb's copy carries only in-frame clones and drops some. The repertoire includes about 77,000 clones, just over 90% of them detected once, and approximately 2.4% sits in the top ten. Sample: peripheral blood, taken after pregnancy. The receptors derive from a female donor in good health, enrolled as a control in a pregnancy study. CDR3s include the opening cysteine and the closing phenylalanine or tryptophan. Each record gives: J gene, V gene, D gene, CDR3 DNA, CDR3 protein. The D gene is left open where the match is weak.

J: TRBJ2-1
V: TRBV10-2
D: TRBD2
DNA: TGCGCCAGCAATAGCGGGAGGGCCCTTTTCAATGAGCAGTTCTTC
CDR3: CASNSGRALFNEQFF

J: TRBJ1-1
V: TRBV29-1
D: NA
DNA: TGCAGCGGCGGACATCTTAACACTGAAGCTTTCTTT
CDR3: CSGGHLNTEAFF

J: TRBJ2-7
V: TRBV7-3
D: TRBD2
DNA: TGTGCCAGCAGCTTAACGGGAGGGAGGGACGAGCAGTACTTC
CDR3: CASSLTGGRDEQYF

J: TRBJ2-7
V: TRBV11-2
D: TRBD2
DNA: TGTGCCAGCAGCTTAGATCTCGGGGAGGGGACCTACGAGCAGTACTTC
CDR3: CASSLDLGEGTYEQYF

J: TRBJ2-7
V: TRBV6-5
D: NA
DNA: TGTGCCAGCAGTTACTCGAGGGGGTACGAGCAGTACTTC
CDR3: CASSYSRGYEQYF

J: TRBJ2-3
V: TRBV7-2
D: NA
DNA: TGTGCCAGCAGCGTCCTGCGTGATACGCAGTATTTT
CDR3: CASSVLRDTQYF

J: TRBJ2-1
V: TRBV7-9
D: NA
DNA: TGTGCCAGCAGCCCCCCTAGACAGGCGAGCTCCTACAATGAGCAGTTCTTC
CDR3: CASSPPRQASSYNEQFF

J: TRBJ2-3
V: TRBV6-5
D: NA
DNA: TGTGCCAGCAGTTACAAGGGGAGGACAGATACGCAGTATTTT
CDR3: CASSYKGRTDTQYF

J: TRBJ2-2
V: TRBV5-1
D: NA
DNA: TGCGCCAGCAGCTTGCAGTTCTCAGATGCGGAGCTGTTTTTT
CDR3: CASSLQFSDAELFF

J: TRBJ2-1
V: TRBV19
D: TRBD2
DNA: TGTGCCATCGGTGGGCAGGGCGCAGGGACTAGCAAGTTCTTC
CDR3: CAIGGQGAGTSKFF